Below, one T cell receptor beta chain is given with its context. Its antigen is as yet unknown. These data originate in a study of blood T cells in healthy people across ages. As for the study in general: About one barcoded beta molecule per two T cells was the capture yield of template switching.

Total RNA, at least 5 micrograms per sample, was extracted from PBMCs. This CDR3 region has 11 residues. Germline assignment: CDR1 DFQATT and CDR2 SNEGSKA (reference sequence). V was shortened by 7 bases and J by 7 bases, with 10 bases between the two germline ends. Points from the study as a whole: There were more naive CD4+ cells and higher diversity in long-lived donors than in aged donors. Unknown CMV status may confound age-related changes in expanded clones.

The second PCR ran roughly 7 to 11 cycles with a sample-barcoded 5' primer and J-beta primers. TCRdb re-called the 5' RACE reads through MiXCR, storing one row per CDR3 protein. Of 1,800,000 or so distinct CDR3 sequences in the sample, more than 35% were seen once. The V gene is TRBV20-1, the J gene TRBJ1-4; no reliable D call. The sequenced material came from blood. The source is a human donor in good health. The CDR3 here is CSVSGPEKLFF. CDR3 coding DNA: TGCAGTGTTTCGGGTCCTGAAAAACTGTTTTTT.